Each of the 20 T cell receptor beta chains below was sequenced from the same sample in a study of blood T cell repertoires in COVID-19 (dated by TCRdb to about 2020). To prepare the library, the immunoSEQ multiplex PCR assay was applied. The clones in this table, taken by TCRdb from immuneACCESS, are in-frame only. Not every clone is retained; where verified, under half of the shortfall comes from an unresolved V gene, and the cause of the rest is unknown. The sample contains 500,000 to 600,000 clones, 70% to 90% of them found a single time. The ten largest clones capture 7.8% of the sample. The sequencing input was peripheral blood. The receptor source for this set is a woman aged 45-59 years with COVID-19, enrolled during active disease.

The chain has TRBV27 and TRBJ1-1; possible D gene TRBD1, 6 bases. V lost 7 bases, J lost 0 bases, and 15 bases lay in between. Germline CDR1 reads MNHEY; CDR2 reads SMNVEV (reference sequence). This CDR3 contains 15 residues. This CDR3 is CASKSVQGLNTEAFF. The CDR3 DNA is TGTGCCAGCAAGTCCGTTCAGGGGTTGAACACTGAAGCTTTCTTT.

V usage is TRBV27 and J usage is TRBJ2-3; 7 nucleotides line up with TRBD1. V trimming: 4 bases; J trimming: 6 bases; junction bases outside the gene matches: 7. Germline CDR1 reads MNHEY; CDR2 reads SMNVEV (reference sequence). CDR3 length: 14 residues. The CDR3 protein is CASSSGTAGDTQYF. CDR3 sequence (DNA): TGTGCCAGCAGTTCCGGGACAGCCGGGGATACGCAGTATTTT.

The CDR3 spells CAWTTRQGSKNEQFF. The DNA of the CDR3 is TGTGCCTGGACTACGAGACAGGGAAGTAAAAATGAGCAGTTCTTC. The rearrangement uses TRBV30 and TRBJ2-1; 7 bases are shared with TRBD1. The ends lost 4 bases at V and 7 bases at J; junction bases unmatched: 13. The CDR3 is 15 amino acids. Looked up from germline, CDR1 is GTSNPN and CDR2 is SVGIG (reference sequence).

Comment on this clone: Other DNA sequences in the same sample also yield this CDR3. This rearrangement joins TRBV11-2 to TRBJ2-3; D might be TRBD2 (6 bases). The V gene's germline CDR1 is SGHAT and CDR2 FQNNGV. This CDR3 region has 14 residues. Trimming removed 1 base at V and 6 bases at J, with 11 bases between. CDR3 nucleotide sequence: TGTGCCAGCAGCTTAGTCGGCGGGACGGATACGCAGTATTTT. The encoded protein is CASSLVGGTDTQYF.

The chain uses TRBV9 and TRBJ2-1; possibly TRBD2 for D (6 bases). CDR3 size: 14 residues. CDR1 and CDR2 from the germline V gene are SGDLS and YYNGEE. V lost 3 bases and J 5 bases, leaving 12 bases between the germline ends. The CDR3 region is CASSARDWDNEQFF. The CDR3 coding sequence is TGTGCCAGCAGCGCCCGGGACTGGGACAATGAGCAGTTCTTC.

The chain is built from TRBV28 and TRBJ1-4, with D possibly being TRBD1 (6 bases). Germline-derived CDR1 and CDR2 are MDHEN and SYDVKM. The CDR3 runs to 16 residues. Between the trimmed V and J ends, which lost 6 bases and 6 bases, there was a span of 20 bases. The CDR3 DNA is TGTGCCAGCAGCTCCCGCGCTGGGACATACTATGAAAAACTGTTTTTT. This encodes CASSSRAGTYYEKLFF.

The V and J genes are TRBV5-4 and TRBJ1-2; 8 bases match TRBD1. The CDR3 consists of 14 residues. Germline-derived CDR1 and CDR2 are SGHNT and YYREEE (reference sequence). J lost 8 bases, V lost 0 bases, and 6 bases had no gene match. The CDR3: CASSLGGTGGGYTF. CDR3 nucleotides: TGTGCCAGCAGCTTGGGAGGGACAGGAGGAGGCTACACCTTC. Variable domain in full (rest from reference TRBV5-4 and TRBJ1-2): ETGVTQSPTHLIKTRGQQVTLRCSSQSGHNTVSWYQQALGQGPQFIFQYYREEENGRGNFPPRFSGLQFPNYSSELNVNALELDDSALYLCASSLGGTGGGYTFGSGTRLTVV.

V is TRBV6-1 and J is TRBJ1-5; 9 nucleotides agree with TRBD1. CDR3 length: 15 amino acids. With 5 bases clipped from V and 3 bases from J, the junction kept 5 bases outside the gene matches. Germline V lookup: CDR1 MNHNS, CDR2 SASEGT. CDR3 residues: CASSPGDRDNQPQHF. The CDR3 DNA reads TGTGCCAGCAGTCCCGGGGACAGGGACAATCAGCCCCAGCATTTT.

The V gene is TRBV28, the J gene TRBJ1-2; D remains unclear. The CDR3 sequence is 14 residues long. Germline CDR1 MDHEN, CDR2 SYDVKM. V was pared by 6 bases and J by 8 bases, with 19 bases between. The CDR3, as DNA: TGTGCCAGCAGCCGGCACCAGGTCTTGTTAGGCTACACCTTC. This encodes CASSRHQVLLGYTF.

There are a few counts of this clone. At one boundary the junction diverges from the germline segment, which might be a read error. The same CDR3 also results from other DNA sequences found in this sample. The chain combines TRBV5-1 with TRBJ1-2; D gene ambiguous. There are 13 residues in the CDR3. In germline, CDR1 is SGHRS, CDR2 YFSETQ. In DNA, the CDR3 is TGCGCCAGCAGTTTGGGCACAGACTATGGCTACACCTTC. This gives the protein CASSLGTDYGYTF.

A single count supports this clone. The rearrangement joins TRBV5-4 to TRBJ2-7; 10 nucleotides line up with TRBD2. The CDR3 is made up of 15 amino acids. Germline CDR1 SGHNT, CDR2 YYREEE (reference sequence). V lost 4 bases and J lost 0; bases outside the gene matches: 4. This chain's CDR3 is CASSLGLASSYEQYF. The CDR3, as DNA: TGTGCCAGCAGCCTGGGACTAGCGAGCTCCTACGAGCAGTACTTC.

DNA of the CDR3: TGCGCCAGCAGCCAAGATCACTCCCCGGGGGTGGCGGACATTCAGTACTTC. This encodes CASSQDHSPGVADIQYF. The chain uses TRBV4-1 and TRBJ2-4; weak D call: TRBD2 (6 bases). The CDR3 extends over 17 amino acids. CDR1 is MGHRA and CDR2 is YSYEKL in the germline V gene. Trimming left V 0 bases short and J 8 bases short, with 20 bases between.

The chain uses TRBV5-1 and TRBJ1-1; 7 bases are a match to TRBD1. V was pared by 5 bases and J by 2 bases, with 6 bases of the junction left unmatched. In germline, CDR1 is SGHRS, CDR2 YFSETQ. This CDR3 is 14 amino acids long. CDR3 residues: CASRPGTDNTEAFF. The CDR3 coding sequence is TGCGCCAGCAGGCCCGGGACAGATAACACTGAAGCTTTCTTT.

The chain carries TRBV5-1 and TRBJ2-1, with TRBD1 as a possible D gene (6 bases). Trimming cost V 4 bases and J 2 bases, with 13 bases left between them. The CDR3 extends over 15 amino acids. Germline V CDR1 and CDR2: SGHRS, YFSETQ. This CDR3 is CASSPKGDPYNEQFF. CDR3 sequence (DNA): TGCGCCAGCAGCCCGAAGGGGGACCCCTACAATGAGCAGTTCTTC. Drawing the rest from reference TRBV5-1 and TRBJ2-1, the complete variable domain is KAGVTQTPRYLIKTRGQQVTLSCSPISGHRSVSWYQQTPGQGLQFLFEYFSETQRNKGNFPGRFSGRQFSNSRSEMNVSTLELGDSALYLCASSPKGDPYNEQFFGPGTRLTVL.

CDR3 in DNA: TGTGCCAGCAGACGTCCGGGACAGGGGAATGAAAAACTGTTTTTT. It specifies CASRRPGQGNEKLFF. The chain joins TRBV6-5 to TRBJ1-4; the match to TRBD1 covers 10 bases. Per germline, CDR1 MNHEY and CDR2 SVGAGI. Trimming cost V 6 bases and J 5 bases; bases outside gene matches: 6. This CDR3 has 15 residues.

The chain carries TRBV15 and TRBJ2-7; TRBD1 agrees at 8 bases. Germline assignment: CDR1 LNHNV and CDR2 YYDKDF (reference sequence). This CDR3 has 14 amino acids. The J segment lost 2 bases and the V segment lost 5 bases, leaving 5 bases of the junction unmatched. CDR3 region: CATSPTGDPYEQYF. DNA of the CDR3: TGTGCCACCAGCCCGACAGGGGACCCCTACGAGCAGTACTTC.

The rearrangement uses TRBV5-1 and TRBJ1-1; D unresolved. V gave up 3 bases and J gave up 0 bases, with 9 bases separating them. Per germline, CDR1 SGHRS and CDR2 YFSETQ. This CDR3 contains 14 residues. CDR3 in amino acids: CASSWPRVNTEAFF. The CDR3 DNA sequence: TGCGCCAGCAGCTGGCCCCGGGTGAACACTGAAGCTTTCTTT.

The V and J genes are TRBV12-3 or TRBV12-4 and TRBJ2-7; the D is unclear. V lost 5 bases, J lost 7 bases, and 12 bases lay in between. The CDR3 is made up of 12 amino acids. This CDR3 reads CASSPSGIEQYF. The CDR3 DNA reads TGTGCCAGCAGTCCGTCCGGTATAGAGCAGTACTTC.

This chain connects TRBV4-1 to TRBJ1-4, with D uncertain. V was trimmed by 2 bases and J by 5 bases, leaving 18 bases between them. The CDR3 is 17 amino acids. Germline loops: CDR1 MGHRA, CDR2 YSYEKL. The DNA of the CDR3 is TGCGCCAGCAGCCAATCTGGTCGACTCTTAACGAATGAAAAACTGTTTTTT. Translating gives CASSQSGRLLTNEKLFF.

In this sample, this clone turned up once. The chain combines TRBV7-7 with TRBJ1-1, with 9 bases matching TRBD1. After removal of 5 bases from V and 3 bases from J, the junction contained 7 bases not matched to a gene. Germline CDR1 and CDR2: SSHAT and FNYEAQ (reference sequence). CDR3 length: 15 amino acids. The chain's CDR3 is CASSPYRGRDTEAFF. CDR3 in DNA: TGTGCCAGCAGCCCTTACAGGGGGCGCGACACTGAAGCTTTCTTT.